The entry that follows covers one T cell receptor beta chain sequence. This sample was included in a study of T cell changes during pregnancy in multiple sclerosis. CDR1 is SGHAT and CDR2 is FQNNGV in the germline V gene. V lost 3 bases and J lost 5; bases outside the gene matches: 11. This CDR3 region has 16 residues. Generated by immunoSEQ multiplex PCR, the TCRdb table keeps only in-frame clones and is missing some. The sample holds about 38,000 clones; 80% to 95% are singletons and the top ten take around 0.4%. Sequencing was performed on CD4+ T cells from peripheral blood mononuclear cells, taken after pregnancy. The rearrangement links TRBV11-2 to TRBJ2-5; the match to TRBD2 covers 8 bases. This receptor was obtained from a female donor in good health, enrolled as a control in a pregnancy study. This CDR3 reads CASSLTRGGLGETQYF. Written as DNA, the CDR3 is TGTGCCAGCAGCTTGACGCGCGGGGGGCTCGGGGAGACCCAGTACTTC.